The 21 T cell receptor beta chains below all came from one sample that was sequenced in a study of T cell responses to AZD1222 COVID-19 vaccine. Sequencing used immunoSEQ multiplex PCR; TCRdb keeps in-frame clones, though not all of them. The table records about 110,000 clones, 81% of them present only once. Specimen: peripheral blood, collected on day 0 of AZD1222 vaccination. The receptors were sampled from an adult in good health.

V usage is TRBV7-6 and J usage is TRBJ2-1, with D possibly called TRBD1 or TRBD2 (6 bases each). Deletions cut 1 base from V and 6 bases from J, with 13 bases between. The germline V gene encodes CDR1 SGHVS and CDR2 FNYEAQ. The CDR3 length is 15 residues. The CDR3 DNA is TGTGCCAGCAGCTTAGAAGGGGGGTCAGGCAATGAGCAGTTCTTC. It translates to CASSLEGGSGNEQFF.

This chain uses TRBV18 with TRBJ2-3; no firm D call. The CDR3 is 11 amino acids. Germline CDR1 KGHSH, CDR2 LQKENI. The V gene lost 6 bases and the J gene lost 3 bases, with 4 bases spanning the gap. This chain's CDR3 is CASSQTDTQYF. In nucleotides, the CDR3 is TGTGCCAGCTCGCAAACAGATACGCAGTATTTT.

The genes are TRBV19 and TRBJ2-2; 9 bases fit TRBD2. The CDR3 length is 18 residues. The V gene end was trimmed by 5 bases and the J gene end by 1 base; junction bases not matched to a gene: 11. Per the germline V gene, CDR1 is LNHDA and CDR2 is SQIVND (reference sequence). This chain's CDR3 is CASSPRGSGGGNTGELFF. The DNA of the CDR3 is TGTGCCAGTAGTCCTAGGGGTAGCGGGGGAGGGAACACCGGGGAGCTGTTTTTT. Full variable domain (outside the CDR3, taken from reference TRBV19 and TRBJ2-2): DGGITQSPKYLFRKEGQNVTLSCEQNLNHDAMYWYRQDPGQGLRLIYYSQIVNDFQKGDIAEGYSVSREKKESFPLTVTSAQKNPTAFYLCASSPRGSGGGNTGELFFGEGSRLTVL.

This clone ranks as medium-sized. The rearrangement links TRBV6-2 or TRBV6-3 to TRBJ2-1; TRBD2 aligns across 8 bases. This CDR3 has 15 residues. The germline CDR1 and CDR2 sequences are MNHEY and SVGEGT. V trimming: 0 bases; J trimming: 3 bases; junction bases outside the gene matches: 1. The CDR3 DNA follows: TGTGCCAGCAGTTACTCTAGCGGGGACTACAATGAGCAGTTCTTC. This codes for CASSYSSGDYNEQFF.

The V and J genes are TRBV29-1 and TRBJ1-1, with D perhaps TRBD1 (5 bases). V dropped 7 bases and J dropped 2 bases, with 14 bases sitting between them. Germline V gene lookup returns CDR1 SQVTM and CDR2 ANQGSEA. The CDR3 consists of 13 residues. CDR3 amino acids: CSGGDRFNTEAFF. The CDR3 DNA reads as TGCAGCGGAGGTGACAGATTCAACACTGAAGCTTTCTTT.

The chain recombines TRBV9 with TRBJ2-3; TRBD2 matches 10 bases. V dropped 4 bases and J dropped 8; count of bases not matched to a gene: 7. CDR3 length: 14 amino acids. Germline V gene data show CDR1 as SGDLS and CDR2 as YYNGEE. For the CDR3, the DNA is TGTGCCAGCAGCCCCCCAACTAGCGGGGCTACGCAGTATTTT. The encoded protein is CASSPPTSGATQYF. Combining the CDR3 with reference TRBV9 and TRBJ2-3 gives the whole variable domain DSGVTQTPKHLITATGQRVTLRCSPRSGDLSVYWYQQSLDQGLQFLIQYYNGEERAKGNILERFSAQQFPDLHSELNLSSLELGDSALYFCASSPPTSGATQYFGPGTRLTVL.

This clone showed up just a few times. The chain combines TRBV6-5 with TRBJ1-4; D is unresolved. The CDR3 extends over 15 amino acids. CDR1 and CDR2 from the germline V gene are MNHEY and SVGAGI. Trimming cost V 7 bases and J 0 bases, with 12 bases left between them. The CDR3: CASKPSRATNEKLFF. DNA for the CDR3: TGTGCCAGCAAACCCTCCAGAGCAACTAATGAAAAACTGTTTTTT.

V is TRBV3-1 (or the pseudogene TRBV3-2) and J is TRBJ1-2; 7 nucleotides match TRBD1. V shed 4 bases, J shed 8 bases, and the junction held 7 bases outside the gene matches. This CDR3 region has 13 residues. Germline CDR1 is LGHDT and CDR2 is YNNKEL (reference sequence). The CDR3 here is CASSLLDRDGYTF. In DNA form, the CDR3 reads TGTGCCAGCAGCCTACTAGACAGGGACGGCTACACCTTC.

The chain uses TRBV27 and TRBJ2-1; TRBD2 aligns across 12 bases. Germline V gene lookup returns CDR1 MNHEY and CDR2 SMNVEV (reference sequence). This CDR3 is built from 17 residues. With 5 bases clipped from V and 4 bases from J, the junction kept 9 bases outside the gene matches. As DNA, the CDR3 is TGTGCCAGCAGTCGGACCCAACTAGCGGGGGGTTACAATGAGCAGTTCTTC. Translation gives CASSRTQLAGGYNEQFF.

V is TRBV19 and J is TRBJ2-2, with 9 bases fitting TRBD1. This CDR3 is 16 amino acids long. After removal of 9 bases from V and 3 bases from J, the junction contained 11 bases not matched to a gene. CDR1 is LNHDA and CDR2 is SQIVND in the germline V gene (reference sequence). CDR3 in amino acids: CASQLQGAQDTGELFF. CDR3 nucleotides: TGTGCCAGCCAATTACAGGGGGCGCAGGACACCGGGGAGCTGTTTTTT.

The table lists this clone with a few counts. The V gene is TRBV7-2, the J gene TRBJ2-7; the D is unclear. Germline V gene sequence: CDR1 SGHTA, CDR2 FQGNSA. Trimming left V 5 bases short and J 1 base short, with 15 bases between. The CDR3 has 15 residues. The CDR3 is CASSPQTPWSYEQYF. The CDR3 DNA reads TGTGCCAGCAGCCCTCAGACTCCTTGGTCCTACGAGCAGTACTTC.

The chain recombines TRBV6-5 with TRBJ1-2, with D hard to call. CDR3 size: 15 residues. V was clipped by 4 bases and J by 8 bases, with 20 bases between them. In germline, CDR1 is MNHEY, CDR2 SVGAGI. CDR3 sequence reads: CASSFQGVASGGYTF. DNA of the CDR3: TGTGCCAGCAGTTTTCAAGGAGTAGCTAGCGGGGGCTACACCTTC.

V is TRBV28 and J is TRBJ1-2; a possible D gene is TRBD1 (5 bases). CDR3 size: 13 residues. Germline values: CDR1 MDHEN, CDR2 SYDVKM. V dropped 6 bases and J dropped 4 bases, with 12 bases sitting between them. The CDR3 is CASSSGNSYGYTF. The CDR3 nucleotides read TGTGCCAGCAGCTCAGGGAACAGCTATGGCTACACCTTC.

This chain uses TRBV24-1 with TRBJ2-3; 8 bases fit TRBD1. V was clipped by 4 bases and J by 0 bases; unmatched bases: 8. CDR1 KGHDR and CDR2 SFDVKD come from the germline V gene. CDR3 size: 17 residues. Here the CDR3 DNA reads TGTGCCACCAGTGACTCGGGACAGGCTTCCAGCACAGATACGCAGTATTTT. This codes for CATSDSGQASSTDTQYF.

V is TRBV7-2 and J is TRBJ2-7; 8 nucleotides align to TRBD1. Per germline, CDR1 SGHTA and CDR2 FQGNSA. The V and J ends lost 1 base and 6 bases, in that order; junction bases with no gene match: 11. This CDR3 is 16 amino acids long. CDR3 residues: CASSLGAPRTGLEQYF. For the CDR3, the DNA is TGTGCCAGCAGCTTAGGGGCCCCGCGGACAGGGCTCGAGCAGTACTTC.

The CDR3 spells CASSSGSSGRRGDTGELFF. CDR3 DNA: TGTGCCAGCAGTTCGGGCTCTAGCGGGAGGCGAGGGGACACCGGGGAGCTGTTTTTT. The chain links TRBV28 to TRBJ2-2; 11 nucleotides align to TRBD2. The germline gives CDR1 MDHEN, CDR2 SYDVKM. The ends lost 4 bases at V and 3 bases at J; junction bases unmatched: 13. This CDR3 is built from 19 residues.

The rearrangement joins TRBV25-1 to TRBJ1-6, with a weak D call TRBD1 (5 bases). The CDR3 totals 15 residues. The V gene's germline CDR1 is MGHDK and CDR2 SYGVNS. The ends were cut back, 3 bases at V and 7 bases at J, with 13 bases in the middle. CDR3: CASSDSGTGNSPLHF. The CDR3 DNA is TGTGCCAGCAGTGACTCTGGGACGGGGAATTCACCCCTCCACTTT.

This CDR3 is CASSVTQGATGELFF. DNA of the CDR3: TGTGCCAGCAGCGTTACACAGGGGGCGACCGGGGAGCTGTTTTTT. The rearrangement links TRBV9 to TRBJ2-2, with TRBD1 matching over 9 bases. Trimming at V came to 2 bases and at J to 5 bases, leaving 4 bases not matched to a gene. In germline, CDR1 is SGDLS, CDR2 YYNGEE. The CDR3 runs 15 residues.

The rearrangement uses TRBV18 and TRBJ1-1; no firm D call. CDR3 length equals 15 residues. Germline loops: CDR1 KGHSH, CDR2 LQKENI. Trimming pared 4 bases from V and 0 bases from J, leaving 12 bases between. The CDR3 bases are TGTGCCAGCTCACAGGACTTTCCCATGAACACTGAAGCTTTCTTT. Its protein product is CASSQDFPMNTEAFF.

This clone appeared a few times. The chain carries TRBV5-1 and TRBJ1-1; D perhaps matches TRBD1 (5 bases). This CDR3 is 13 amino acids long. Trimming removed 6 bases from V and 3 bases from J, with 12 bases in between. CDR1 SGHRS and CDR2 YFSETQ come from the germline V gene. In DNA form, the CDR3 reads TGCGCCAGCAAGCCCAGGGACGACACTGAAGCTTTCTTT. Translated: CASKPRDDTEAFF.

V is TRBV28 and J is TRBJ1-5, with 8 bases that match TRBD1. Germline lookup yields CDR1 MDHEN and CDR2 SYDVKM. V trimming: 5 bases; J trimming: 5 bases; junction bases outside the gene matches: 11. This CDR3 has 16 amino acids. This chain's CDR3 is CASSIRQGRGDQPQHF. DNA for the CDR3: TGTGCCAGCAGTATCAGACAGGGGAGGGGGGATCAGCCCCAGCATTTT.